Listed here are 20 T cell receptor beta chains from one sample, sequenced in a study of early T cells in non-severe SARS-CoV-2 infection (dated by TCRdb to the early 2020s). Libraries came from 5' RACE. Instrument used: NextSeq 500. TCRdb applied fastp at Q25 and MiXCR to the public reads, then kept only in-frame beta chains. Rows are unified per CDR3 protein, each entry keeping the most common DNA and genes. The table for this sample lists 74,000 or so distinct CDR3 sequences; more than 9% of them were counted only once. The ten largest account for 3.5% to 4% of the sample. The sequenced sample was whole blood. Receptor source: an adult who was a healthcare worker with PCR-confirmed SARS-CoV-2 infection or an uninfected control (not recorded which).

This clonotype was seen ten or more times. This rearrangement joins TRBV28 to TRBJ2-7, with 9 bases matching TRBD1. CDR1 and CDR2 from the germline V gene are MDHEN and SYDVKM. The trim removed 1 base at V and 4 bases at J, leaving 5 bases unmatched. The CDR3 runs 15 residues. The CDR3 bases are TGTGCCAGCAGTTTATTGGGGGACAGGGTGTACGAGCAGTACTTC. This encodes CASSLLGDRVYEQYF.

This clonotype was observed at least ten times. The J gene is TRBJ2-3, the V gene TRBV12-3 or TRBV12-4; possible D gene TRBD2, 5 bases. V lost 6 bases and J 2 bases, leaving 15 bases between the germline ends. This CDR3 has 15 amino acids. The CDR3 DNA is TGTGCCAGCAGCCGGTTGGACGGGATCACAGATACGCAGTATTTT. It translates to CASSRLDGITDTQYF.

This clonotype was picked up many times. The chain recombines TRBV7-8 with TRBJ2-1, with D unclear. Germline-derived CDR1 and CDR2 are SGHVS and FQNEAQ. Trimming took 5 bases from V and 8 from J, leaving 10 bases between them. CDR3 size: 12 residues. The CDR3 DNA follows: TGTGCCAGCAGCACCACTCCCCATGAGCAGTTCTTC. Encoded protein: CASSTTPHEQFF.

V usage is TRBV7-2 and J usage is TRBJ1-4; the match to TRBD1 covers 8 bases. This CDR3 is built from 15 residues. The trim removed 5 bases at V and 8 bases at J, leaving 10 bases unmatched. Germline assignment: CDR1 SGHTA and CDR2 FQGNSA. CDR3 amino acids: CASSPRQGRGEKLFF. The CDR3 bases are TGTGCCAGCAGCCCGAGACAGGGGCGGGGGGAAAAACTGTTTTTT.

This chain joins TRBV12-5 and TRBJ2-3, with 15 bases lining up with TRBD2. Germline V gives CDR1 LGHNT, CDR2 FRNRAP. V gave up 8 bases and J gave up 3 bases; unmatched junction bases: 9. The CDR3 has 17 residues. CDR3 residues: CASSPGLAGGVTDTQYF. The CDR3 coding sequence is TGTGCTAGTTCCCCCGGACTAGCGGGAGGGGTGACAGATACGCAGTATTTT.

This clonotype was observed a few times. The V gene is TRBV2, the J gene TRBJ2-1; D unclear. The CDR3 consists of 14 residues. V was trimmed by 4 bases and J by 8 bases, leaving 15 bases between them. Germline V lookup: CDR1 SNHLY, CDR2 FYNNEI. CDR3 amino acids: CASSVGLVSHEQFF. The DNA of the CDR3 is TGTGCCAGCAGTGTTGGATTAGTTTCCCATGAGCAGTTCTTC. Together with reference TRBV2 and TRBJ2-1, the CDR3 gives the full variable domain: EPEVTQTPSHQVTQMGQEVILRCVPISNHLYFYWYRQILGQKVEFLVSFYNNEISEKSEIFDDQFSVERPDGSNFTLKIRSTKLEDSAMYFCASSVGLVSHEQFFGPGTRLTVL.

This clonotype was seen many times. The chain has TRBV30 and TRBJ2-7, with D perhaps assigned TRBD1 or TRBD2 (5 bases each). The CDR3 spans 13 residues. Trimming shortened V by 2 bases and J by 1 base, and 9 bases separated the two germline ends. Germline CDR1 GTSNPN, CDR2 SVGIG (reference sequence). CDR3 in DNA: TGTGCCTGGAGTTCGGGGCAGTCCTACGAGCAGTACTTC. It specifies CAWSSGQSYEQYF.

This clonotype has ten or more counts. The V and J genes are TRBV7-8 and TRBJ2-7; the match to TRBD2 covers 7 bases. The CDR3 is made up of 15 amino acids. After removal of 5 bases from V and 0 bases from J, the junction contained 7 bases not matched to a gene. CDR1 and CDR2 (germline): SGHVS, FQNEAQ. The CDR3 loop reads CASSPRGDVSYEQYF. CDR3 sequence (DNA): TGTGCCAGCAGCCCTCGGGGGGACGTCTCCTACGAGCAGTACTTC.

This clonotype was observed many times. V is TRBV29-1 and J is TRBJ1-5; D might be TRBD1 (6 bases). V was cut by 4 bases and J by 3 bases, with 10 bases left in between. This CDR3 is built from 13 residues. Germline lookup yields CDR1 SQVTM and CDR2 ANQGSEA. The CDR3 protein is CSVAQGPNQPQHF. The CDR3 DNA reads TGCAGCGTTGCACAGGGTCCCAATCAGCCCCAGCATTTT.

This clonotype was observed at least ten times. V usage is TRBV5-8 and J usage is TRBJ2-2, with D perhaps matching TRBD1 or TRBD2 (5 bases each). CDR3 size: 15 residues. The V gene lost 5 bases and the J gene lost 6 bases, with 17 bases spanning the gap. Germline CDR1 reads SGHTS; CDR2 reads YDEGEE. This CDR3 is CASSFLRGTAGELFF. The CDR3 DNA sequence: TGTGCCAGCAGTTTTCTTAGAGGGACCGCCGGGGAGCTGTTTTTT. Combining the CDR3 with reference TRBV5-8 and TRBJ2-2 gives the whole variable domain EAGVTQSPTHLIKTRGQQATLRCSPISGHTSVYWYQQALGLGLQFLLWYDEGEERNRGNFPPRFSGRQFPNYSSELNVNALELEDSALYLCASSFLRGTAGELFFGEGSRLTVL.

At least ten counts were recorded for this clonotype. The chain combines TRBV2 with TRBJ2-7; the match to TRBD1 covers 8 bases. Germline CDR1 and CDR2: SNHLY and FYNNEI. CDR3 length: 14 amino acids. The J segment lost 2 bases and the V segment lost 7 bases, leaving 7 bases of the junction unmatched. The CDR3 DNA follows: TGTGCCAGCAATTTTGGGACAGGACCCTACGAGCAGTACTTC. Its protein product is CASNFGTGPYEQYF.

This clonotype was detected only a few times. The J gene is TRBJ2-1, the V gene TRBV2, with 15 bases aligning to TRBD2. With V trimmed by 5 bases and J by 7 bases, 6 bases remained unmatched. The length of the CDR3 is 16 residues. CDR1 and CDR2 from the germline V gene are SNHLY and FYNNEI. In nucleotides, the CDR3 is TGTGCCAGCAGTTTTCTTGGGACTAGCGGGGGGAATGAGCAGTTCTTC. Translated, it gives CASSFLGTSGGNEQFF.

This clonotype was seen ten or more times. The chain links TRBV19 to TRBJ2-1, with 10 positions matching TRBD1. CDR1 is LNHDA and CDR2 is SQIVND in the germline V gene (reference sequence). J lost 6 bases, V lost 1 base, and 0 bases had no gene match. The CDR3 is 14 amino acids. The CDR3 loop reads CASSIGTGGNEQFF. The CDR3 DNA is TGTGCCAGTAGTATAGGGACAGGGGGCAATGAGCAGTTCTTC.

DNA of the CDR3: TGTGCCAGCAGGTCCGAGGCCAATGAGCAGTTCTTC. Translation: CASRSEANEQFF. This chain joins TRBV11-2 and TRBJ2-1, with D uncertain. The germline gives CDR1 SGHAT, CDR2 FQNNGV. This CDR3 has 12 amino acids. V was clipped by 6 bases and J by 6 bases, with 9 bases between them.

This clonotype was recorded at least ten times. This chain connects TRBV12-3 or TRBV12-4 to TRBJ1-2; D ambiguous. This CDR3 is built from 12 residues. Deletions cut 2 bases from V and 5 bases from J, with 6 bases between. For the CDR3, the DNA is TGTGCCAGCAGTTTATCAGTATATGGCTACACCTTC. Protein product: CASSLSVYGYTF.

This clonotype came up many times. The rearrangement links TRBV11-2 to TRBJ2-3, with 13 nucleotides matching TRBD2. The length of the CDR3 is 16 residues. After removal of 5 bases from V and 4 bases from J, the junction contained 6 bases not matched to a gene. Per germline, CDR1 SGHAT and CDR2 FQNNGV. CDR3 amino acids: CASSPGLAGAPDTQYF. The CDR3 DNA sequence: TGTGCCAGCAGCCCCGGACTAGCGGGGGCCCCAGATACGCAGTATTTT.

This clonotype was detected ten times or more. This chain connects TRBV9 to TRBJ2-3; no clear D gene. V was cut by 0 bases and J by 0 bases, with 8 bases left in between. The CDR3 runs to 15 residues. The germline CDR1 and CDR2 sequences are SGDLS and YYNGEE. The CDR3 is CASSVAPTSTDTQYF. For the CDR3, the DNA is TGTGCCAGCAGCGTAGCCCCAACTAGCACAGATACGCAGTATTTT.

This clonotype was counted at least ten times. The gene calls are TRBV9 and TRBJ1-5, with D perhaps matching TRBD1 (5 bases). CDR3 length: 16 residues. Per the germline V gene, CDR1 is SGDLS and CDR2 is YYNGEE. Trimming left V 0 bases short and J 3 bases short, with 13 bases between. The CDR3 DNA is TGTGCCAGCAGCGTAGAGGCAGGGTTGATCAATCAGCCCCAGCATTTT. As protein: CASSVEAGLINQPQHF.

V gene TRBV3-1 combines with J gene TRBJ1-2; D gene unclear. V was trimmed by 0 bases and J by 6 bases, leaving 5 bases between them. Germline V lookup: CDR1 LGHDT, CDR2 YNNKEL (reference sequence). The CDR3 extends over 12 amino acids. CDR3 loop: CASSQEGDGYTF. CDR3 bases: TGTGCCAGCAGCCAAGAAGGAGATGGCTACACCTTC.

About this clonotype itself: This may come from a read error, since a much larger clone is one base off. This chain uses TRBV7-8 with TRBJ1-4; 8 bases fit TRBD1. Germline V CDR1 and CDR2: SGHVS, FQNEAQ. This CDR3 region has 18 residues. The chain's CDR3 is CVSSPQTGVKGTNEKLFF. CDR3 sequence (DNA): TGTGTCAGCAGCCCCCAGACAGGGGTGAAAGGAACTAATGAAAAACTGTTTTTT.